The 8 T cell receptor beta chains given below trace back to one sample, sequenced in a study of glioma-infiltrating T cells. The iRepertoire nested amplicon-rescue multiplex PCR amplified TCR alpha and beta CDR3s from RNA. TCRdb re-derived calls from the multiplex PCR reads in MiXCR, one entry per CDR3 protein. The sample has about 400,000 distinct CDR3 sequences; 41% are singletons. The sample was glioma tissue, nonneoplastic brain tissue, or PBMCs (not recorded which). Every receptor here comes from a human donor with low-grade glioma or glioblastoma, undergoing nonglioma brain surgery, or in good health (not recorded which).

Regarding this clonotype: One base away lies a much larger clone, so this may be a sequencing read error. The chain links TRBV6-5 to TRBJ2-7, with D unresolved. The germline gives CDR1 MNHEY, CDR2 SVGAGI. This CDR3 spans 14 amino acids. CDR3 amino acids: CASSYSVRNYGQYF. The CDR3 DNA reads as TGTGCCAGCAGTTACTCGGTCAGAAACTACGGGCAGTACTTC.

This clonotype was recorded at least ten times. The chain joins TRBV6-2 or TRBV6-3 to TRBJ2-5, with a weak D call TRBD2 (6 bases). The V gene's germline CDR1 is MNHEY and CDR2 SVGEGT. This CDR3 contains 14 residues. Trimming took off 5 bases at V and 5 bases at J, with 15 bases between the two ends. The CDR3 DNA is TGTGCCAGCAGTCGAAGACTAGTTGGGGAGACCCAGTACTTC. This gives the protein CASSRRLVGETQYF.

A word on this clonotype: This likely comes from a read error, as the CDR3 has no conserved phenylalanine or tryptophan at its end. The rearrangement links TRBV18 to TRBJ1-1; 9 bases align to TRBD1. This CDR3 comprises 18 residues. Germline values: CDR1 KGHSH, CDR2 LQKENI. Unmatched junction bases numbered 14, after V lost 6 bases and J lost 0 bases. The CDR3: CASSTGTGITFMNTEAFS. The CDR3 DNA is TGTGCCAGCTCGACCGGGACAGGGATTACTTTTATGAACACTGAAGCTTTCTCT.

This clonotype was counted a few times. This chain uses TRBV28 with TRBJ1-3, with a tentative D call TRBD1 (6 bases). Trimming removed 8 bases from V and 0 bases from J, with 11 bases in between. Germline loops: CDR1 MDHEN, CDR2 SYDVKM. The CDR3 covers 14 residues. The chain's CDR3 is CASFDRSSGNTIYF. In DNA form, the CDR3 reads TGTGCCAGCTTTGACAGGAGCTCTGGAAACACCATATATTTT. The complete variable domain, with remaining parts taken from reference TRBV28 and TRBJ1-3, reads DVKVTQSSRYLVKRTGEKVFLECVQDMDHENMFWYRQDPGLGLRLIYFSYDVKMKEKGDIPEGYSVSREKKERFSLILESASTNQTSMYLCASFDRSSGNTIYFGEGSWLTVV.

As to this clonotype: This clone may be a read error of a much larger clone one base away. The rearrangement uses TRBV27 and TRBJ2-3, with 7 bases lining up with TRBD1. The germline gives CDR1 MNHEY, CDR2 SMNVEV (reference sequence). The V gene end was trimmed by 6 bases and the J gene end by 2 bases; junction bases not matched to a gene: 5. The CDR3 contains 14 residues. The CDR3 DNA is TGTGCCAGCAGGGGACAGAGTATCACAGATACGCAGTATTTT. Its protein product is CASRGQSITDTQYF.

This clonotype has only one observation. This may arise from a read error, as a much more abundant clone is one base away. This chain uses TRBV20-1 with TRBJ2-3; D is unclear. The CDR3 is 13 residues long. Per germline, CDR1 DFQATT and CDR2 SNEGSKA (reference sequence). V was shortened by 3 bases and J by 5 bases, with 12 bases between the two germline ends. The CDR3 bases are TGCAGTGCTAGGACCCCACCCGTAGATACGCAGTATTTT. Translating it yields CSARTPPVDTQYF.

For this clonotype: The conserved phenylalanine or tryptophan is not found at the CDR3 terminus, so this likely reflects a read error. CDR3: CASSGTSGSYNEQFL. Written as DNA, the CDR3 is TGTGCCAGCAGTGGGACTAGCGGGAGCTACAATGAGCAGTTCCTC. The V call is TRBV6-4, the J call TRBJ2-1; 13 bases line up with TRBD2. The trim removed 4 bases at V and 3 bases at J, leaving 0 bases unmatched. Germline loops: CDR1 MRHNA, CDR2 SNTAGT. This CDR3 contains 15 residues.

This clonotype was seen more than once but under ten times. The chain links TRBV10-3 to TRBJ1-5; the D gene is possibly TRBD1 (5 bases). Trimming left V 5 bases short and J 8 bases short, with 22 bases between. Germline values: CDR1 ENHRY, CDR2 SYGVKD. The length of the CDR3 is 16 residues. DNA of the CDR3: TGTGCCATCAGTTCCCAGGGTCCCGATCCTAAGGAGCCCCAGCATTTT. Its translation is CAISSQGPDPKEPQHF.